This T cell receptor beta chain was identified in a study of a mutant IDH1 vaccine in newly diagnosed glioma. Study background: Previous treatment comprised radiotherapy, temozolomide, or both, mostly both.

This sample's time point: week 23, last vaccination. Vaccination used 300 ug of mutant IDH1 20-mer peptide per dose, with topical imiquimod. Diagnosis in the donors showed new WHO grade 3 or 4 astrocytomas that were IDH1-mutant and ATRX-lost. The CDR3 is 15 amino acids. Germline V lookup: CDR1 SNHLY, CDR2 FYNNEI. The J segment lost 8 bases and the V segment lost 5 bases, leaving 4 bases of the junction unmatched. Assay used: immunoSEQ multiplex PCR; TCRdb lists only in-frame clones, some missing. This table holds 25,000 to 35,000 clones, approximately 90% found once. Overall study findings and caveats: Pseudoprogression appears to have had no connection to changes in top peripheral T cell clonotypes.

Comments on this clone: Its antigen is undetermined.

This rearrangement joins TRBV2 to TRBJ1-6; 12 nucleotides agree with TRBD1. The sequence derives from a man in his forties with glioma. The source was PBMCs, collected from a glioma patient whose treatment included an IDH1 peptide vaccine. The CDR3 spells CASSRGQGADSPLHF. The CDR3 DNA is TGTGCCAGCAGTAGGGGACAGGGGGCAGATTCACCCCTCCACTTT.